The rows below give T cell receptor beta chains drawn from one sample of a study of T-cell memory formation after mild COVID-19. Each CDR3 protein gets one entry after TCRdb re-called the 5' RACE reads with MiXCR. The sample consists of 400,000 to 550,000 distinct CDR3 sequences, around 27% of them appearing once. Sample: PBMCs or a T cell subset sorted from them (not recorded which). These receptors came from an adult woman who had mild COVID-19 (a few samples of this study predate the infection). Cell type and time point are not known. Each CDR3 is given with its conserved first and last residue. A D gene is named only where the DNA matches it firmly. Not all rows give a size; the values are once, few, many and, for expanded clones, a class.

size	D	J	V	DNA	CDR3
-	-	TRBJ1-6	TRBV7-9	TGTGCCAGCAGCCCCTCGCTTAATTCACCCCTCCACTTT	CASSPSLNSPLHF
many	-	TRBJ2-7	TRBV7-7	TGTGCTAGCAGCTTAGCCGACTCCGGCTCCTACGAGCAGTACTTC	CASSLADSGSYEQYF
few	TRBD2	TRBJ2-7	TRBV7-2	TGTGCCAGCAGAACAGCCGGGACTAGCGGCCCCTACGAGCAGTACTTC	CASRTAGTSGPYEQYF
few	-	TRBJ2-7	TRBV7-6	TGTGCCAGCAGCTTAGAGGGGGGGAACTACGAGCAGTACTTC	CASSLEGGNYEQYF
-	-	TRBJ2-7	TRBV15	TGTGCCACCAGCAGAGATCAATGGGGCTACGAGCAGTACTTC	CATSRDQWGYEQYF
-	-	TRBJ2-3	TRBV2	TGTGCCAGCAACGGACAAGGGGTCACAGATACGCAGTATTTT	CASNGQGVTDTQYF
few	TRBD1	TRBJ2-1	TRBV24-1	TGTGCCACCAGTGATTCAAGGACAGGGGGGAATGAGCAGTTCTTC	CATSDSRTGGNEQFF
-	-	TRBJ2-7	TRBV21-1	TGTGCCAGGGGGGGGCCCTACGAGCAGTACTTC	CARGGPYEQYF
-	-	TRBJ2-7	TRBV12-3/TRBV12-4	TGTGCCAGCAGCCGACAGGTTGGGAACGAGCAGTACTTC	CASSRQVGNEQYF
few	-	TRBJ1-1	TRBV7-9	TGTGCCAGCAGCTCTCTCCCCCGGGGGGACGGTGAAGCTTTCTTT	CASSSLPRGDGEAFF
few	-	TRBJ1-1	TRBV7-2	TGTGCCAGCACCTTAGTTGGTTACACTGAAGCTTTCTTT	CASTLVGYTEAFF
-	-	TRBJ2-7	TRBV7-3	TGTGCCAGCAGCCCGGGGGCCGATTACGAGCAGTACTTC	CASSPGADYEQYF
-	TRBD2	TRBJ2-1	TRBV7-3	TGTGCCAGCAGCTCAGGGACTAGCGGGGGGAGGAATGAGCAGTTCTTC	CASSSGTSGGRNEQFF
-	-	TRBJ1-6	TRBV7-9	TGTGCCAGCAGCCTGATGGCAGCGGATAATTCACCCCTCCACTTT	CASSLMAADNSPLHF